The rows below give T cell receptor beta chains drawn from one sample of a study of vaccination effects on CD4 cells after COVID-19. Profiled with immunoSEQ multiplex PCR; TCRdb holds only in-frame clones, not every one. This table holds 30,000 to 35,000 clones, approximately 70% found once. These receptors have no known antigen. Specimen: CD4+ T cells from PBMCs cultured with a peptide pool, collected before COVID-19 vaccination. The receptors derive from a human donor who had a prior SARS-CoV-2 infection. Both conserved end residues are part of each CDR3. Each record gives: V gene, D gene, J gene, clone size, CDR3 DNA, CDR3 protein. D genes are given only for firm matches. Not all rows give a size; the values are once, few, many and, for expanded clones, a class.

V: TRBV5-1; D: -; J: TRBJ1-1; size: -; DNA: TGCGCCAGCAGGGGGCAGGGGAAAGCGGCTTTCTTT; CDR3: CASRGQGKAAFF
V: TRBV4-1; D: -; J: TRBJ2-1; size: -; DNA: TGCGCCAGCAGCCAGCTGGACTATCCCGGCAATGAGCAGTTCTTC; CDR3: CASSQLDYPGNEQFF
V: TRBV27; D: -; J: TRBJ1-1; size: -; DNA: TGTGCCAGCAGTTTGGACACTGAAGCTTTCTTT; CDR3: CASSLDTEAFF
V: TRBV11-3; D: -; J: TRBJ2-3; size: -; DNA: TGTGCCAGCAGCTTACGGACAGATACGCAGTATTTT; CDR3: CASSLRTDTQYF
V: TRBV2; D: TRBD1; J: TRBJ1-6; size: few; DNA: TGTGCCAGCACGGACAGGGGTTCACCCCTCCACTTT; CDR3: CASTDRGSPLHF
V: TRBV24-1; D: TRBD1; J: TRBJ2-5; size: few; DNA: TGTGCCACCAGTGATTTATCGGGACAGCAAGAGACCCAGTACTTC; CDR3: CATSDLSGQQETQYF
V: TRBV6-5; D: -; J: TRBJ1-1; size: -; DNA: TGTGCCAGCAGTTACTCCCAGGGCTACACTGAAGCTTTCTTT; CDR3: CASSYSQGYTEAFF
V: TRBV30; D: -; J: TRBJ2-5; size: few; DNA: TGTGCCTGGAGTGTATCGGGAGAGGGGACCCAGTACTTC; CDR3: CAWSVSGEGTQYF
V: TRBV4-3; D: -; J: TRBJ1-5; size: few; DNA: TGCGCCAGCAGCCAGACCCGTTTGGGGCCCCAGCATTTT; CDR3: CASSQTRLGPQHF
V: TRBV29-1; D: TRBD1; J: TRBJ2-3; size: once; DNA: TGCAGCGTTGACGCAGGGGGTACAGATACGCAGTATTTT; CDR3: CSVDAGGTDTQYF
V: TRBV7-9; D: -; J: TRBJ2-7; size: -; DNA: TGTGCCAGCAGCTTCGCAGGGGCCGCCTACGAGCAGTACTTC; CDR3: CASSFAGAAYEQYF
V: TRBV6-2/TRBV6-3; D: -; J: TRBJ1-1; size: -; DNA: TGTGCCAGCAGTACATACAGGGCCACTGAAGCTTTCTTT; CDR3: CASSTYRATEAFF
V: TRBV5-1; D: TRBD1; J: TRBJ1-1; size: -; DNA: TGCGCCAGCAGCTTTGGGGCCGCCCCAGGGGGTTTGAACACTGAAGCTTTCTTT; CDR3: CASSFGAAPGGLNTEAFF
V: TRBV15; D: -; J: TRBJ1-1; size: few; DNA: TGTGCCACCAGCAGAGCTTGGGGGGCGACTGAAGCTTTCTTT; CDR3: CATSRAWGATEAFF
V: TRBV5-5; D: -; J: TRBJ1-4; size: -; DNA: TGTGCCAGCAAAGGCAGGGTTGACGAAAAACTGTTTTTT; CDR3: CASKGRVDEKLFF
V: TRBV19; D: TRBD1; J: TRBJ1-4; size: -; DNA: TGTGCCAGTAGTCGGTTATTGGGACAGGGCAGGCTCGGGACTAATGAAAAACTGTTTTTT; CDR3: CASSRLLGQGRLGTNEKLFF
V: TRBV2; D: -; J: TRBJ2-1; size: large; DNA: TGTGCCAGCAGGGACAGCTACAATGAGCAGTTCTTC; CDR3: CASRDSYNEQFF
V: TRBV27; D: -; J: TRBJ1-4; size: -; DNA: TGTGCCAGCAGTACCAGGGCATCTAATGAAAAACTGTTTTTT; CDR3: CASSTRASNEKLFF
V: TRBV6-5; D: TRBD1; J: TRBJ2-5; size: -; DNA: TGTGCCAGCAGACCAGGGGGCGCGGAGACCCAGTACTTC; CDR3: CASRPGGAETQYF
V: TRBV10-2; D: TRBD2; J: TRBJ2-3; size: -; DNA: TGCGCCAGCAGTGAGTGGGGTAGCGGGGGAGGGACAGATACGCAGTATTTT; CDR3: CASSEWGSGGGTDTQYF
V: TRBV10-3; D: TRBD2; J: TRBJ2-1; size: -; DNA: TGTGCCATCAGGGCTAGCGGGGGGGCTGATGAGCAGTTCTTC; CDR3: CAIRASGGADEQFF
V: TRBV28; D: TRBD1; J: TRBJ2-2; size: -; DNA: TGTGCCAGCAGCATGCCGGGACAGGGTATTTCCGGGGAGCTGTTTTTT; CDR3: CASSMPGQGISGELFF
V: TRBV5-5; D: TRBD2; J: TRBJ2-7; size: -; DNA: TGTGCCAGCAGCTCCGCGGGACTAGCGGGAGCCGAGCAGTACTTC; CDR3: CASSSAGLAGAEQYF
V: TRBV11-2; D: -; J: TRBJ2-4; size: -; DNA: TGTGCCAGCAGCTTATCGGACATTAGCATTCAGTACTTC; CDR3: CASSLSDISIQYF
V: TRBV10-3; D: -; J: TRBJ1-3; size: -; DNA: TGTGCCATCAGTGAACAAGGTGGCCGCTCTGGAAACACCATATATTTT; CDR3: CAISEQGGRSGNTIYF
V: TRBV7-8; D: -; J: TRBJ2-1; size: -; DNA: TGTGCCAGCAGCTTAGGGGCGGGCCGCTCCTACAATGAGCAGTTCTTC; CDR3: CASSLGAGRSYNEQFF
V: TRBV19; D: TRBD2; J: TRBJ2-7; size: -; DNA: TGTGCCAGTGGGCTAGCGGGGGTGGTAAGCAAGCAGTACTTC; CDR3: CASGLAGVVSKQYF
V: TRBV27; D: TRBD2; J: TRBJ2-5; size: -; DNA: TGTGCCAGCAGTCTTAGCGGGAGGGCCGAACAAGAGACCCAGTACTTC; CDR3: CASSLSGRAEQETQYF
V: TRBV7-7; D: -; J: TRBJ2-5; size: -; DNA: TGTGCTAGCAGCTTATTGGGGGCAGGGCAAGAGACCCAGTACTTC; CDR3: CASSLLGAGQETQYF
V: TRBV15; D: -; J: TRBJ2-3; size: few; DNA: TGTGCCACCAGCAGTGCAGATACGCAGTATTTT; CDR3: CATSSADTQYF
V: TRBV7-8; D: TRBD1; J: TRBJ1-4; size: -; DNA: TGTGCCAGCAGCCCGACGACAGGGCCCGAAAAACTGTTTTTT; CDR3: CASSPTTGPEKLFF
V: TRBV9; D: TRBD2; J: TRBJ2-3; size: -; DNA: TGTGCCAGCAGCGTAGGGGGTAGCGGGGGCGTCACAGATACGCAGTATTTT; CDR3: CASSVGGSGGVTDTQYF
V: TRBV5-5; D: TRBD1; J: TRBJ2-1; size: -; DNA: TGTGCCAGCAGCCTCCTCCCCGGGACAGGGGCCAATGAGCAGTTCTTC; CDR3: CASSLLPGTGANEQFF
V: TRBV7-8; D: -; J: TRBJ1-5; size: -; DNA: TGTGCCAGCAGCCAACGAAGGGCATATAGCAATCAGCCCCAGCATTTT; CDR3: CASSQRRAYSNQPQHF
V: TRBV5-1; D: -; J: TRBJ1-2; size: -; DNA: TGCGCCAGCAGCGGGATCGACGGCTATGGCTACACCTTC; CDR3: CASSGIDGYGYTF
V: TRBV2; D: -; J: TRBJ2-4; size: -; DNA: TGTGCCAGCAGCCTACGGGGGACACAAGCCAAAAACATTCAGTACTTC; CDR3: CASSLRGTQAKNIQYF
V: TRBV11-2; D: -; J: TRBJ2-1; size: -; DNA: TGTGCCAGCAGGGACAACATCTATGAGCAGTTCTTC; CDR3: CASRDNIYEQFF
V: TRBV6-1; D: -; J: TRBJ1-2; size: -; DNA: TGTGCCAGCAGTTTGGTCGCTAACTATGGCTACACCTTC; CDR3: CASSLVANYGYTF
V: TRBV13; D: -; J: TRBJ2-7; size: -; DNA: TGTGCCAGCAGCTTAGGCCGGGTGTTCATACAGGACTCCTACGAGCAGTACTTC; CDR3: CASSLGRVFIQDSYEQYF
V: TRBV27; D: TRBD2; J: TRBJ2-7; size: -; DNA: TGTGCCAGCAGTCGGCCGCCCGGGGGGTGGTACTTC; CDR3: CASSRPPGGWYF
V: TRBV3-1/TRBV3-2; D: -; J: TRBJ2-3; size: -; DNA: TGTGCCAGCAGCCAAGACAGAACCCGGGGCAGGGGCACAGATACGCAGTATTTT; CDR3: CASSQDRTRGRGTDTQYF
V: TRBV14; D: -; J: TRBJ1-2; size: -; DNA: TGTGCCAGCAGCCAAGCGGGTCGAGGCTACACCTTC; CDR3: CASSQAGRGYTF
V: TRBV30; D: -; J: TRBJ1-2; size: -; DNA: TGTGCCTGGAGTGATGGGTTTCTGGGCGCTGGCTACACCTTC; CDR3: CAWSDGFLGAGYTF
V: TRBV5-4; D: -; J: TRBJ2-2; size: -; DNA: TGTGCCAGCAGCCCGACTACCCCCCCCGGGGAGCTGTTTTTT; CDR3: CASSPTTPPGELFF
V: TRBV11-3; D: TRBD2; J: TRBJ2-1; size: -; DNA: TGTGCCAGCAGCTTAGATCACACTAGCGGGATCTACAATGAGCAGTTCTTC; CDR3: CASSLDHTSGIYNEQFF